A selection of T cell receptor beta chains follows, all from one sample in a study of T cells after yellow fever vaccination. TCRdb analysed the 5' RACE reads with MiXCR anew, one entry per CDR3 protein. The top ten hold 36% of the sample, which has under 200,000 distinct CDR3 sequences, approximately 11% seen once. The sample consisted of CD8+ T cells sorted from PBMCs, taken 15 days after the yellow fever booster vaccination. The receptor source for this set is a man between 18 and 29 years old who received the YFV17D yellow fever vaccine. Each CDR3 is given with its conserved first and last residue. Fields, in order: V gene, clone size, J gene, D gene, CDR3 protein, CDR3 DNA. D genes are given only for firm matches. Expanded clones are given a class, and other clones once, few, many or no size at all.

>TRBV4-1|few|TRBJ2-3|-
CASSQGDVTDTQYF
TGCGCCAGCAGCCAAGGGGACGTGACAGATACGCAGTATTTT
>TRBV5-5|-|TRBJ2-5|TRBD2
CASSRGREETQYF
TGTGCCAGCAGCAGAGGGAGGGAAGAGACCCAGTACTTC
>TRBV12-3/TRBV12-4|few|TRBJ2-7|-
CASSLEKQGRGEQYF
TGTGCCAGCAGTTTAGAAAAACAGGGTAGGGGCGAGCAGTACTTC
>TRBV10-2|few|TRBJ2-1|TRBD2
CASSELRASGEQFF
TGCGCCAGCAGTGAGTTACGGGCTAGCGGTGAGCAGTTCTTC
>TRBV19|-|TRBJ1-5|TRBD1
CASSIGTGDQPQHF
TGTGCCAGTAGTATAGGGACAGGGGATCAGCCCCAGCATTTT
>TRBV6-2/TRBV6-3|few|TRBJ2-1|-
CASSYALYNEQFF
TGTGCCAGCAGTTACGCACTATACAATGAGCAGTTCTTC
>TRBV27|few|TRBJ1-5|-
CASSLGPGTLNQPQHF
TGTGCCAGCAGTTTAGGGCCCGGGACACTAAATCAGCCCCAGCATTTT
>TRBV4-2|-|TRBJ2-7|TRBD2
CASSQDALAYYEQYF
TGTGCCAGCAGCCAAGATGCACTAGCGTACTACGAGCAGTACTTC
>TRBV27|few|TRBJ2-7|-
CASSLDRERDLREQYF
TGTGCCAGCAGTTTAGACCGCGAGAGGGATCTACGGGAGCAGTACTTC
>TRBV20-1|-|TRBJ1-1|-
CSASPGEGAWAEAFF
TGCAGTGCTTCCCCAGGGGAAGGGGCCTGGGCTGAAGCTTTCTTT
>TRBV5-6|-|TRBJ1-1|-
CASSLGQREAFF
TGTGCCAGCAGCTTGGGGCAACGTGAAGCTTTCTTT
>TRBV12-3/TRBV12-4|few|TRBJ1-2|-
CASRRGTQGRDGYTF
TGTGCCAGCAGGCGGGGGACACAGGGAAGAGATGGCTACACCTTC
>TRBV4-3|many|TRBJ1-6|-
CASSQGGDNSPLHF
TGCGCCAGCAGCCAAGGAGGGGATAATTCACCCCTCCACTTT
>TRBV10-2|-|TRBJ2-5|TRBD1
CASSELGDRGFGETQYF
TGCGCCAGCAGTGAGCTAGGGGACAGGGGATTTGGGGAGACCCAGTACTTC
>TRBV11-2|few|TRBJ1-1|-
CASSSPMDTEAFF
TGTGCCAGCAGCTCGCCAATGGACACTGAAGCTTTCTTT
>TRBV15|many|TRBJ2-4|TRBD1
CATSQGAGAKNIQYF
TGTGCCACCAGTCAGGGGGCCGGGGCCAAAAACATTCAGTACTTC
>TRBV27|few|TRBJ1-1|-
CASSITGLMNTEAFF
TGTGCCAGCAGTATAACAGGGCTCATGAACACTGAAGCTTTCTTT
>TRBV4-1|-|TRBJ2-7|-
CASSQRKGYEQYF
TGCGCCAGCAGCCAACGGAAGGGTTACGAGCAGTACTTC
>TRBV9|-|TRBJ2-1|TRBD2
CASTYSGGENNEQFF
TGTGCCAGCACTTATAGCGGGGGGGAAAACAATGAGCAGTTCTTC
>TRBV12-3/TRBV12-4|many|TRBJ2-5|-
CASSFRETQYF
TGCGCCAGCAGCTTTAGAGAGACCCAGTACTTC
>TRBV5-5|many|TRBJ2-3|-
CASSFLSTDTQYF
TGTGCCAGCAGCTTTTTGAGCACAGATACGCAGTATTTT
>TRBV5-6|few|TRBJ2-3|-
CASSLITDTQYF
TGTGCCAGCAGCCTGATCACAGATACGCAGTATTTT
>TRBV6-6|-|TRBJ1-2|-
CASSSEPTLTDNYGYTF
TGTGCCAGCAGTTCCGAACCAACCCTGACAGACAACTATGGCTACACCTTC
>TRBV6-1|-|TRBJ1-6|-
CASSDWGSGSPLHF
TGTGCCAGCAGTGATTGGGGGTCTGGCTCACCCCTCCACTTT
>TRBV6-5|few|TRBJ2-5|TRBD2
CASSYRCGGRFELCETQYF
TGTGCCAGCAGTTACCGGTGCGGGGGGAGGTTTGAATTATGTGAGACCCAGTACTTC
>TRBV9|-|TRBJ2-7|-
CASSVAGAYEQYF
TGTGCCAGCAGCGTAGCTGGGGCCTACGAGCAGTACTTC
>TRBV6-2/TRBV6-3|-|TRBJ1-6|TRBD1
CASGHDWGTENSPLHF
TGTGCCAGCGGTCATGATTGGGGGACAGAGAATTCACCCCTCCACTTT
>TRBV6-6|-|TRBJ2-2|TRBD2
CASSFLAGGRKLAGELFF
TGTGCCAGCAGTTTCCTAGCGGGGGGGCGAAAGCTGGCCGGGGAGCTGTTTTTT
>TRBV7-2|-|TRBJ1-1|-
CASSLEWSPKKGAFF
TGTGCCAGCAGCTTAGAGTGGTCCCCGAAGAAAGGAGCTTTCTTT
>TRBV4-1|-|TRBJ2-5|-
CASSINTGQETQYF
TGCGCCAGCAGCATAAATACAGGCCAAGAGACCCAGTACTTC
>TRBV15|few|TRBJ1-5|-
CATSRDRATNQPQHF
TGTGCCACCAGCAGAGATCGGGCAACCAATCAGCCCCAGCATTTT
>TRBV10-2|few|TRBJ2-5|-
CASSERGAKAETQYF
TGCGCCAGCAGTGAAAGGGGGGCAAAGGCGGAGACCCAGTACTTC
>TRBV7-9|few|TRBJ1-3|-
CASRSPVDLTGEEGNTIYF
TGTGCCAGCAGATCTCCCGTCGATCTTACGGGGGAAGAGGGAAACACCATATATTTT
>TRBV2|-|TRBJ2-1|-
CASSDSNEQFF
TGTGCCAGCAGTGACTCCAATGAGCAGTTCTTC
>TRBV12-3/TRBV12-4|-|TRBJ2-3|-
CASSSRYNTDTQYF
TGTGCCAGCAGTTCGAGATACAACACAGATACGCAGTATTTT
>TRBV7-8|-|TRBJ2-7|TRBD1
CASSDSSMGSGGEQYF
TGTGCCAGCAGCGATAGCTCGATGGGGTCAGGGGGCGAGCAGTACTTC
>TRBV11-2|-|TRBJ1-6|TRBD1
CASSRKADRGLDSPLHF
TGTGCCAGCAGCCGGAAAGCAGACAGGGGGCTCGATTCACCCCTCCACTTT
>TRBV10-2|-|TRBJ2-1|-
CASSESWGALYNEQFF
TGCGCCAGCAGTGAGTCTTGGGGGGCACTCTACAATGAGCAGTTCTTC
>TRBV29-1|-|TRBJ1-2|TRBD1
CSVPTGQGGGYTF
TGCAGCGTTCCCACGGGACAGGGGGGCGGCTACACCTTC
>TRBV20-1|few|TRBJ2-1|-
CSARDEGAPTDNEQFF
TGCAGTGCTAGAGATGAGGGAGCCCCAACCGACAATGAGCAGTTCTTC
>TRBV6-5|few|TRBJ1-5|-
CASSYGPPGQGNQPQHF
TGTGCCAGCAGTTACGGACCCCCGGGACAAGGCAATCAGCCCCAGCATTTT
>TRBV9|-|TRBJ2-3|TRBD2
CASSPRSGDRTDTQYF
TGTGCCAGCAGCCCACGTAGCGGGGACCGCACAGATACGCAGTATTTT
>TRBV5-5|-|TRBJ2-7|-
CASTAHPYEQYF
TGTGCCAGCACGGCCCACCCCTACGAGCAGTACTTC
>TRBV4-2|-|TRBJ2-2|TRBD2
CASSHLAGGSPGELFF
TGTGCCAGCAGCCATCTAGCGGGGGGGTCCCCCGGGGAGCTGTTTTTT
>TRBV6-1|few|TRBJ2-6|-
CASITSSGANVLTF
TGTGCCAGCATAACGTCCTCTGGGGCCAACGTCCTGACTTTC
>TRBV6-1|-|TRBJ2-5|TRBD2
CASSQSGGVQETQYF
TGTGCCAGCAGTCAAAGCGGGGGAGTCCAAGAGACCCAGTACTTC